These 29 T cell receptor beta chains were all obtained from the same sample, sequenced in a study of T-cell memory formation after mild COVID-19. Each CDR3 protein gets one entry after TCRdb re-called the 5' RACE reads with MiXCR. The top ten hold under 15% of the sample, which has 410,000 or so distinct CDR3 sequences, less than 25% seen once. The sample comprised PBMCs or a T cell subset sorted from them (not recorded which). These receptors were taken from an adult woman who had mild COVID-19 (a few samples of this study predate the infection). Cell type and time point are not known.

This clonotype appeared a few times. The rearrangement links TRBV5-1 to TRBJ2-7; D may be TRBD2 (6 bases). V gave up 4 bases and J gave up 7 bases, with 18 bases separating them. Germline values: CDR1 SGHRS, CDR2 YFSETQ. This CDR3 spans 14 amino acids. CDR3 in DNA: TGCGCCAGCAGCCCGGGGACGCCGGCGGGAGAGCAGTACTTC. This encodes CASSPGTPAGEQYF. The full variable domain, completed using reference TRBV5-1 and TRBJ2-7, is KAGVTQTPRYLIKTRGQQVTLSCSPISGHRSVSWYQQTPGQGLQFLFEYFSETQRNKGNFPGRFSGRQFSNSRSEMNVSTLELGDSALYLCASSPGTPAGEQYFGPGTRLTVT.

This clonotype has only a few counts. The rearrangement joins TRBV16 to TRBJ1-1; D call uncertain. The germline V gene encodes CDR1 KGHSY and CDR2 FQNENV. The CDR3 length is 13 residues. V shed 1 base and J shed 2 bases, with 5 bases lying between them. This CDR3 is CASSQLINTEAFF. The CDR3 bases are TGTGCCAGCAGCCAATTAATCAACACTGAAGCTTTCTTT.

The chain links TRBV7-8 to TRBJ2-3; D gene ambiguous. The germline CDR1 and CDR2 sequences are SGHVS and FQNEAQ. V lost 1 base and J 0 bases, leaving 8 bases between the germline ends. The CDR3 is 15 amino acids. The CDR3 nucleotides read TGTGCCAGCAGCTTAGTGATCGATAGCACAGATACGCAGTATTTT. Encoded protein: CASSLVIDSTDTQYF.

This chain joins TRBV6-5 and TRBJ2-6, with 10 bases matching TRBD1. The CDR3 extends over 16 amino acids. Germline CDR1 reads MNHEY; CDR2 reads SVGAGI. J was trimmed by 1 base and V by 7 bases; bases with no gene match: 4. The CDR3 protein is CASMGQGYSGANVLTF. CDR3 sequence (DNA): TGTGCCAGCATGGGACAGGGGTATTCTGGGGCCAACGTCCTGACTTTC.

The V call is TRBV5-1, the J call TRBJ2-7; tentatively, D is TRBD1 (6 bases). CDR1 and CDR2 from the germline V gene are SGHRS and YFSETQ. The CDR3 totals 14 residues. V was pared by 3 bases and J by 1 base, with 11 bases between. The CDR3, as DNA: TGCGCCAGCAGCTCCTGGACAGCTTCCTACGAGCAGTACTTC. Protein sequence: CASSSWTASYEQYF.

The chain's CDR3 is CASSSTGTQNTGELFF. CDR3 in DNA: TGTGCCAGCAGCTCAACCGGGACGCAGAACACCGGGGAGCTGTTTTTT. The V call is TRBV7-3, the J call TRBJ2-2; D possibly matches TRBD1 or TRBD2 (5 bases each). Per the germline V gene, CDR1 is SGHTA and CDR2 is FQGTGA. V lost 4 bases and J 1 base, leaving 13 bases between the germline ends. CDR3 size: 16 residues.

As regards this clonotype: A read error may account for a junction end that differs from germline. V usage is TRBV7-7 and J usage is TRBJ2-1, with 13 positions matching TRBD2. This CDR3 is 15 amino acids long. Germline V gene sequence: CDR1 SSHAT, CDR2 FNYEAQ (reference sequence). CDR3 coding DNA: TGTGCTAGCAGCTCCGGGACTAGCGGGAAGGATGAGCAGTTCTTC. Amino acid sequence: CASSSGTSGKDEQFF.

The rearrangement links TRBV7-9 to TRBJ2-7; 13 positions match TRBD2. This CDR3 contains 16 residues. V was pared by 4 bases and J by 6 bases, with 9 bases of the junction left unmatched. Germline loops: CDR1 SEHNR, CDR2 FQNEAQ (reference sequence). This chain's CDR3 is CASSWGVGLAGVEQYF. CDR3 in DNA: TGTGCCAGCAGCTGGGGGGTCGGACTAGCGGGAGTCGAGCAGTACTTC.

This clonotype was counted only a few times. The chain is built from TRBV12-3 or TRBV12-4 and TRBJ2-2, with 12 bases fitting TRBD1. The CDR3 is 15 residues long. The junction had 5 bases not matched to a gene; V was cut back by 6 bases and J by 6 bases. This CDR3 reads CASRVGQGAAGELFF. The DNA of the CDR3 is TGTGCCAGCAGGGTGGGACAGGGGGCGGCCGGGGAGCTGTTTTTT.

This clonotype turned up a few times. Written as DNA, the CDR3 is TGTGCCAGCAGCTTAGTAGCGCCCGGGGGTCGGACAGATACGCAGTATTTT. It yields the protein CASSLVAPGGRTDTQYF. The V gene is TRBV11-2, the J gene TRBJ2-3; D possibly corresponds to TRBD2 (6 bases). CDR3 length: 17 residues. Trimming stripped 1 base from V and 3 bases from J, with 17 bases between. Per germline, CDR1 SGHAT and CDR2 FQNNGV.

This chain connects TRBV4-1 to TRBJ2-2; possibly TRBD2 for D (6 bases). CDR1 and CDR2 (germline): MGHRA, YSYEKL. The CDR3 runs 14 residues. V was shortened by 0 bases and J by 9 bases, with 11 bases between the two germline ends. The CDR3 nucleotides are TGCGCCAGCAGCCAAGATAGAGGGGACTGGGAGCTGTTTTTT. Its translation: CASSQDRGDWELFF.

V usage is TRBV12-3 or TRBV12-4 and J usage is TRBJ2-7, with TRBD1 matching 7 bases. With V trimmed by 0 bases and J by 0 bases, 5 bases remained unmatched. The CDR3 spans 16 residues. The CDR3 reads CASSLAWTGDSYEQYF. CDR3 nucleotide sequence: TGTGCCAGCAGTTTAGCTTGGACAGGTGACTCCTACGAGCAGTACTTC.

This clonotype was seen only a few times. The chain links TRBV5-1 to TRBJ1-1; D is perhaps TRBD1 (6 bases). Per germline, CDR1 SGHRS and CDR2 YFSETQ. There are 15 residues in the CDR3. Deletions cut 4 bases from V and 7 bases from J, with 20 bases between. The CDR3 nucleotides read TGCGCCAGCAGCATCGCTGGGACACAGACATTTGAAGCTTTCTTT. This codes for CASSIAGTQTFEAFF.

This clonotype was seen many times. The genes are TRBV10-3 and TRBJ2-3; TRBD1 is a possible D gene (5 bases). This CDR3 region has 14 residues. Germline V gene data show CDR1 as ENHRY and CDR2 as SYGVKD. Trimming shortened V by 5 bases and J by 2 bases, and 11 bases separated the two germline ends. CDR3: CAISLQGVTDTQYF. CDR3 nucleotides: TGTGCCATCAGTCTACAAGGGGTCACAGATACGCAGTATTTT.

A few counts support this clonotype. The rearrangement uses TRBV4-1 and TRBJ2-5; D gene unclear. The CDR3 length is 12 residues. Germline CDR1 reads MGHRA; CDR2 reads YSYEKL. Trimming left V 6 bases short and J 5 bases short, with 10 bases between. The CDR3: CASRGRTETQYF. Here the CDR3 DNA reads TGCGCCAGCAGGGGTAGGACGGAGACCCAGTACTTC.

This clonotype appeared a few times. The chain links TRBV9 to TRBJ1-6; D is perhaps TRBD1 (6 bases). Germline V gene data show CDR1 as SGDLS and CDR2 as YYNGEE. The length of the CDR3 is 14 residues. V was shortened by 3 bases and J by 13 bases, with 17 bases between the two germline ends. The CDR3, as DNA: TGTGCCAGCAGCGCGGGACAAGCTCGGAGGCCCCTCCACTTT. Protein: CASSAGQARRPLHF.

The genes are TRBV6-6 and TRBJ1-4; D is unresolved. Trimming cost V 5 bases and J 8 bases, with 18 bases left between them. The length of the CDR3 is 15 residues. Germline V CDR1 and CDR2: MNHNY, SVGAGI (reference sequence). The CDR3 bases are TGTGCCAGCAGTATCAGCGCAGGAGTCGGGGAAAAACTGTTTTTT. Translated, it gives CASSISAGVGEKLFF.

In its sample, this clonotype was seen many times. The chain uses TRBV7-2 and TRBJ2-6; tentative D call: TRBD2 (6 bases). The V end was cut by 3 bases, the J end by 1 base, with 7 bases between. The CDR3 runs 15 residues. Germline V CDR1 and CDR2: SGHTA, FQGNSA. CDR3 sequence reads: CASSFGGSGANVLTF. CDR3 in DNA: TGTGCCAGCAGCTTCGGGGGATCTGGGGCCAACGTCCTGACTTTC.

The J gene is TRBJ1-1, the V gene TRBV3-1, with a tentative D call TRBD1 (6 bases). This CDR3 is built from 15 residues. Trimming removed 4 bases at V and 1 base at J, with 13 bases between. CDR1 is LGHDT and CDR2 is YNNKEL in the germline V gene (reference sequence). CDR3 amino acids: CASSLLRGGNTEAFF. The CDR3 region has the DNA TGTGCCAGCAGCCTCCTGAGGGGGGGGAACACTGAAGCTTTCTTT.

There are many counts of this clonotype. This CDR3 is CASTWGLGEQFF. CDR3 coding DNA: TGTGCCAGCACCTGGGGGTTAGGTGAGCAGTTCTTC. The rearrangement uses TRBV5-6 and TRBJ2-1; D might be TRBD1 or TRBD2, each matching 5 bases. The CDR3 has 12 residues. Trimming shortened V by 6 bases and J by 9 bases, and 13 bases separated the two germline ends. CDR1 SGHDT and CDR2 YYEEEE come from the germline V gene.

As concerns this clonotype: Mismatch with germline at one junction end may stem from a read error. V is TRBV7-9 and J is TRBJ2-3; TRBD2 matches at 8 bases. The CDR3 has 17 residues. In germline, CDR1 is SEHNR, CDR2 FQNEAQ (reference sequence). CDR3 sequence: CASSSTTGGAVADTQYF. The CDR3 DNA reads TGTGCAAGCAGCTCCACAACCGGGGGGGCCGTGGCAGATACGCAGTATTTT. The full variable domain, its missing parts supplied by reference TRBV7-9 and TRBJ2-3, is DTGVSQNPRHKITKRGQNVTFRCDPISEHNRLYWYRQTLGQGPEFLTYFQNEAQLEKSRLLSDRFSAERPKGSFSTLEIQRTEQGDSAMYLCASSSTTGGAVADTQYFGPGTRLTVL.

The sample holds a few counts of this clonotype. The chain is built from TRBV7-8 and TRBJ2-7, with 7 bases that match TRBD2. Unmatched junction bases numbered 4, after V lost 5 bases and J lost 3 bases. CDR3 length: 13 amino acids. The germline V gene has CDR1 SGHVS and CDR2 FQNEAQ. The chain's CDR3 is CASSPGTIYEQYF. Here the CDR3 DNA reads TGTGCCAGCAGCCCAGGGACTATCTACGAGCAGTACTTC.

V gene TRBV14 combines with J gene TRBJ1-4, with 7 bases that match TRBD1. The CDR3 totals 15 residues. Germline CDR1 and CDR2: SGHDN and FVKESK. V lost 3 bases and J lost 6; bases outside the gene matches: 7. This chain's CDR3 is CASSHPTGNYEKLFF. As DNA, the CDR3 is TGTGCCAGCAGCCATCCGACAGGGAACTATGAAAAACTGTTTTTT.

The J gene is TRBJ1-6, the V gene TRBV30; D is undetermined. Germline values: CDR1 GTSNPN, CDR2 SVGIG (reference sequence). Trimming stripped 2 bases from V and 10 bases from J, with 9 bases between. The CDR3 covers 12 residues. CDR3 amino acids: CAWSMVGSPLHF. The DNA for the CDR3 is TGTGCCTGGAGTATGGTTGGATCACCCCTCCACTTT.

This chain links TRBV20-1 with TRBJ2-1; weak D call: TRBD2 (6 bases). This CDR3 has 13 amino acids. Trimming shortened V by 2 bases and J by 9 bases, and 14 bases separated the two germline ends. CDR1 DFQATT and CDR2 SNEGSKA come from the germline V gene (reference sequence). The CDR3 here is CSARTLIGGEQFF. The CDR3 bases are TGCAGTGCTAGAACACTTATCGGGGGTGAGCAGTTCTTC.

The CDR3 reads CASSFGTSGNTGELFF. CDR3 in DNA: TGCGCCAGCAGCTTCGGGACTAGCGGGAACACCGGGGAGCTGTTTTTT. This chain links TRBV5-1 with TRBJ2-2; 11 bases match TRBD2. The V gene's germline CDR1 is SGHRS and CDR2 YFSETQ. Trimming took 2 bases from V and 1 from J; bases not matched to a gene: 1. The CDR3 consists of 16 residues.

This clonotype was recorded many times. This chain links TRBV10-3 with TRBJ2-1; 9 bases align to TRBD2. Per germline, CDR1 ENHRY and CDR2 SYGVKD. V lost 5 bases to trimming and J lost 2 bases; unmatched junction nucleotides: 4. CDR3 size: 15 residues. CDR3 coding DNA: TGTGCCATCAGTCCGCTAGCGGGGACCTACAATGAGCAGTTCTTC. It encodes CAISPLAGTYNEQFF.

The chain has TRBV5-1 and TRBJ2-5, with D maybe TRBD1 (6 bases). This CDR3 has 15 amino acids. The germline gives CDR1 SGHRS, CDR2 YFSETQ. Trimming pared 0 bases from V and 2 bases from J, leaving 11 bases between. Written as DNA, the CDR3 is TGCGCCAGCAGCTTGGTGACAGGTATACAAGAGACCCAGTACTTC. The encoded protein is CASSLVTGIQETQYF.

This clonotype has only a few counts. V is TRBV9 and J is TRBJ2-1, with 7 positions matching TRBD1. V was pared by 3 bases and J by 0 bases, with 6 bases of the junction left unmatched. The CDR3 has 16 amino acids. Germline V lookup: CDR1 SGDLS, CDR2 YYNGEE. CDR3 bases: TGTGCCAGCAGCGGGGACAGAATGCACTCCTACAATGAGCAGTTCTTC. Translated: CASSGDRMHSYNEQFF.